The 26 T cell receptor beta chains given below trace back to one sample, sequenced in a study of relationships among human T cell subsets (dated 2010 in TCRdb). Libraries were prepared through multiplex PCR. This sample was sequenced with a 454 GS FLX. Semiquantitative ARM-PCR was used to amplify the TCR alpha and beta CDR3 regions from mRNA. In ARM-PCR, tagged nested gene-specific primers were applied first, and communal superprimers then carried out the exponential amplification. TCRdb applied fastp at Q25 and MiXCR to the public reads, then kept only in-frame beta chains. Each entry merges the rows of one CDR3 protein and shows their most common DNA and genes. The sample profile shows thousands of distinct CDR3 sequences; around 57% of them were found once. Of the sample, approximately 5.4% is held by the ten largest clones. From the CD45RA-negative fraction, CD45RA-RO+ cells were selected as memory T cells using anti-CD45RO beads.

The material sequenced was memory T cells sorted from blood. In the paper's terms, the cell subset or site label means: CD45RA-RO+ memory T cells. The receptors here all came from a man between 40 and 49 years old in good health.

V usage is TRBV12-3 or TRBV12-4 and J usage is TRBJ1-1; maybe TRBD1 (5 bases). V gave up 5 bases and J gave up 1 base, with 11 bases separating them. The CDR3 runs 14 residues. As DNA, the CDR3 is TGTGCCAGCAGTCCCGCCGGGGGGAACACTGAAGCTTTCTTT. Translation gives CASSPAGGNTEAFF.

The rearrangement uses TRBV5-4 and TRBJ2-5; D call uncertain. The V gene lost 7 bases and the J gene lost 2 bases, with 6 bases spanning the gap. CDR1 is SGHNT and CDR2 is YYREEE in the germline V gene (reference sequence). The CDR3 extends over 11 amino acids. The CDR3 DNA follows: TGTGCCAGCGGTCCACAAGAGACCCAGTACTTC. It yields the protein CASGPQETQYF. Full variable domain (rest looked up from reference TRBV5-4 and TRBJ2-5): ETGVTQSPTHLIKTRGQQVTLRCSSQSGHNTVSWYQQALGQGPQFIFQYYREEENGRGNFPPRFSGLQFPNYSSELNVNALELDDSALYLCASGPQETQYFGPGTRLLVL.

The rearrangement uses TRBV2 and TRBJ2-1; 8 bases fit TRBD1. With V trimmed by 8 bases and J by 7 bases, 4 bases remained unmatched. The CDR3 has 12 residues. Germline V CDR1 and CDR2: SNHLY, FYNNEI. The CDR3 nucleotides are TGTGCCAGCGCCGGGACAGGTAATGAGCAGTTCTTC. It is translated as CASAGTGNEQFF.

The chain uses TRBV10-3 and TRBJ1-5; D ambiguous. V was pared by 3 bases and J by 3 bases, with 9 bases between. The CDR3 totals 14 residues. CDR1 and CDR2 (germline): ENHRY, SYGVKD. The CDR3 DNA reads as TGTGCCATCAGTGACGGGGAATCCAATCAGCCCCAGCATTTT. Translating gives CAISDGESNQPQHF.

This clonotype came up a few times. The rearrangement links TRBV11-2 to TRBJ1-5; TRBD1 matches at 7 bases. The trim removed 10 bases at V and 5 bases at J, leaving 8 bases unmatched. Germline assignment: CDR1 SGHAT and CDR2 FQNNGV. The length of the CDR3 is 13 residues. In DNA, the CDR3 is TGTGCCACCCAGGGGGGCCCGTATCAGCCCCAGCATTTT. Translated, it gives CATQGGPYQPQHF.

This clonotype was picked up a small number of times. The chain employs TRBV2 and TRBJ2-3; 9 positions agree with TRBD1. Per the germline V gene, CDR1 is SNHLY and CDR2 is FYNNEI. This CDR3 is 14 amino acids long. V lost 6 bases, J lost 4 bases, and 5 bases stayed unmatched. In DNA, the CDR3 is TGTGCCAGCAGCCCCGGACAGGGGTCAGATACGCAGTATTTT. It translates to CASSPGQGSDTQYF. The variable domain in full, completed from reference TRBV2 and TRBJ2-3, reads EPEVTQTPSHQVTQMGQEVILRCVPISNHLYFYWYRQILGQKVEFLVSFYNNEISEKSEIFDDQFSVERPDGSNFTLKIRSTKLEDSAMYFCASSPGQGSDTQYFGPGTRLTVL.

On this clonotype itself: At one end the junction does not follow the germline gene, possibly because of a read error. The gene calls are TRBV28 and TRBJ1-1, with TRBD1 matching over 8 bases. This CDR3 spans 18 amino acids. CDR1 MDHEN and CDR2 SYDVKM come from the germline V gene. The CDR3 sequence: CVSSFPRQGRTQNTEAFF. In DNA, the CDR3 is TGTGTCAGCAGTTTCCCCCGACAGGGGAGGACCCAGAACACTGAAGCTTTCTTT.

The chain employs TRBV28 and TRBJ1-5; no clear D. CDR3 length: 15 residues. With 8 bases removed from V and 6 bases from J, the gap between germline ends came to 20 bases. CDR1 MDHEN and CDR2 SYDVKM come from the germline V gene. CDR3 sequence (DNA): TGTGCCAGCCGCAGTATTTCAAGTTTGGGTCAGCCCCAGCATTTT. It yields the protein CASRSISSLGQPQHF.

This chain uses TRBV7-9 with TRBJ1-1, with D possibly TRBD1 on 5 matching bases. The CDR3 length is 15 residues. With 2 bases removed from V and 3 bases from J, the gap between germline ends came to 13 bases. CDR1 is SEHNR and CDR2 is FQNEAQ in the germline V gene (reference sequence). CDR3 DNA sequence: TGTGCCAGCAGCTTACTGGACGGAGGGGACACTGAAGCTTTCTTT. This gives the protein CASSLLDGGDTEAFF.

This clonotype showed up just a few times. The chain employs TRBV20-1 and TRBJ1-2; a weak D match, TRBD1 (5 bases). The V and J ends lost 4 bases and 4 bases respectively, with 13 bases between them. The CDR3 runs to 13 residues. Germline V gene sequence: CDR1 DFQATT, CDR2 SNEGSKA (reference sequence). Here the CDR3 reads CSATHRTGYGYTF. The CDR3 region has the DNA TGCAGTGCTACTCACAGGACGGGCTATGGCTACACCTTC.

The chain is built from TRBV12-3 or TRBV12-4 and TRBJ2-1; D is perhaps TRBD1 (6 bases). Trimming took off 2 bases at V and 5 bases at J, with 16 bases between the two ends. This CDR3 region has 16 residues. The CDR3: CASSLTLGTGNNEQFF. Written as DNA, the CDR3 is TGTGCCAGCAGTTTAACATTGGGAACAGGGAACAATGAGCAGTTCTTC.

The CDR3 DNA reads as TGCGCCAGCAACCCCGACAGGACAAAAGGGGAGCAGTACTTC. This encodes CASNPDRTKGEQYF. The chain is built from TRBV5-1 and TRBJ2-7, with a tentative D call TRBD1 (6 bases). V lost 6 bases to trimming and J lost 7 bases, with 20 bases between them. This CDR3 is built from 14 residues. Germline-derived CDR1 and CDR2 are SGHRS and YFSETQ.

This chain uses TRBV11-2 with TRBJ2-5; no clear D. V was shortened by 1 base and J by 5 bases, with 17 bases between the two germline ends. The CDR3 is made up of 16 amino acids. Germline V lookup: CDR1 SGHAT, CDR2 FQNNGV. CDR3 region: CASSLGDRRVAETQYF. The CDR3 DNA is TGTGCCAGCAGCTTAGGTGATCGTAGAGTGGCGGAGACCCAGTACTTC.

The CDR3 nucleotides are TGTGCCAGCAGCCCATTGACAGGGCGTAAGGATGAGCAGTTCTTC. This codes for CASSPLTGRKDEQFF. The rearrangement uses TRBV11-2 and TRBJ2-1; TRBD1 matches 7 bases. Trimming at V came to 5 bases and at J to 8 bases, leaving 12 bases not matched to a gene. This CDR3 is 15 amino acids long. Germline V gives CDR1 SGHAT, CDR2 FQNNGV.

The V gene is TRBV4-1, the J gene TRBJ2-3; maybe TRBD2 (7 bases). V lost 4 bases, J lost 2 bases, and 10 bases lay in between. The CDR3 consists of 14 residues. CDR1 is MGHRA, CDR2 YSYEKL, per germline. The CDR3 here is CASSRGGSTDTQYF. The CDR3 DNA reads TGCGCCAGCAGCCGGGGGGGCTCCACAGATACGCAGTATTTT.

The V and J genes are TRBV5-4 and TRBJ2-1; D gene unclear. V lost 6 bases and J 6 bases, leaving 13 bases between the germline ends. In germline, CDR1 is SGHNT, CDR2 YYREEE (reference sequence). This CDR3 comprises 13 residues. Here the CDR3 DNA reads TGTGCCAGCACCCGAGTTGACCTCAATGAGCAGTTCTTC. Translating gives CASTRVDLNEQFF.

J is TRBJ1-1 and V is TRBV10-3, with no clear D. The CDR3 covers 14 residues. The V and J ends lost 10 bases and 4 bases respectively, with 19 bases between them. The germline gives CDR1 ENHRY, CDR2 SYGVKD. The CDR3 nucleotides are TGTGCCACCGGTTCTGACCCGGACTCCACTGAAGCTTTCTTT. Encoded protein: CATGSDPDSTEAFF.

By share, this clonotype counts as medium-sized. The V call is TRBV11-2, the J call TRBJ2-1; 7 nucleotides align to TRBD2. The CDR3 is made up of 16 amino acids. V lost 7 bases to trimming and J lost 7 bases; unmatched junction nucleotides: 16. Germline lookup yields CDR1 SGHAT and CDR2 FQNNGV. The CDR3 loop reads CASIKGGSMGANEQFF. The CDR3, as DNA: TGTGCCAGCATCAAGGGCGGGAGTATGGGAGCGAATGAGCAGTTCTTC.

The CDR3 loop is CASGSHQDRAQPQHF. CDR3 in DNA: TGTGCTAGTGGTTCACATCAGGACAGGGCCCAGCCCCAGCATTTT. The V call is TRBV12-5, the J call TRBJ1-5; the match to TRBD1 covers 8 bases. With 4 bases clipped from V and 7 bases from J, the junction kept 9 bases outside the gene matches. Germline assignment: CDR1 LGHNT and CDR2 FRNRAP. This CDR3 comprises 15 residues.

By share, this clonotype counts as medium-sized. The chain is built from TRBV11-2 and TRBJ2-3, with 8 bases fitting TRBD1. Germline CDR1 is SGHAT and CDR2 is FQNNGV. The J segment lost 1 base and the V segment lost 2 bases, leaving 8 bases of the junction unmatched. This CDR3 is built from 17 residues. The CDR3, as DNA: TGTGCCAGCAGCTTAATGGCAGGGGGCGGGGGCACAGATACGCAGTATTTT. Its translation: CASSLMAGGGGTDTQYF. The whole variable domain, filled in from reference TRBV11-2 and TRBJ2-3, reads EAGVAQSPRYKIIEKRQSVAFWCNPISGHATLYWYQQILGQGPKLLIQFQNNGVVDDSQLPKDRFSAERLKGVDSTLKIQPAKLEDSAVYLCASSLMAGGGGTDTQYFGPGTRLTVL.

The chain combines TRBV4-1 with TRBJ2-1; 10 bases line up with TRBD2. V was clipped by 1 base and J by 5 bases; unmatched bases: 8. The CDR3 contains 17 residues. Germline V CDR1 and CDR2: MGHRA, YSYEKL. DNA for the CDR3: TGCGCCAGCAGCCAAGTCCATACTAGCGGGACTCACAATGAGCAGTTCTTC. Amino acid sequence: CASSQVHTSGTHNEQFF.

CDR3 amino acids: CSGQADNEQYF. CDR3 nucleotides: TGCAGTGGACAGGCAGACAACGAGCAGTACTTC. The chain couples TRBV20-1 to TRBJ2-7, with D possibly matching TRBD1 (6 bases). The CDR3 has 11 amino acids. Trimming pared 7 bases from V and 5 bases from J, leaving 12 bases between. Germline values: CDR1 DFQATT, CDR2 SNEGSKA (reference sequence).

This clonotype was found a few times. The chain couples TRBV5-1 to TRBJ1-1; unclear D gene. This CDR3 comprises 17 residues. Trimming took off 0 bases at V and 0 bases at J, with 15 bases between the two ends. Germline V gene sequence: CDR1 SGHRS, CDR2 YFSETQ. The CDR3 is CASSLGHGDFMNTEAFF. The CDR3 nucleotides are TGCGCCAGCAGCTTGGGTCACGGAGACTTTATGAACACTGAAGCTTTCTTT. Full variable domain (remainder filled in from reference TRBV5-1 and TRBJ1-1): KAGVTQTPRYLIKTRGQQVTLSCSPISGHRSVSWYQQTPGQGLQFLFEYFSETQRNKGNFPGRFSGRQFSNSRSEMNVSTLELGDSALYLCASSLGHGDFMNTEAFFGQGTRLTVV.

Only a few counts were recorded for this clonotype. The chain carries TRBV27 and TRBJ2-5; D not resolved. Trimming took off 5 bases at V and 0 bases at J, with 4 bases between the two ends. Per germline, CDR1 MNHEY and CDR2 SMNVEV (reference sequence). The CDR3 runs to 12 residues. This chain's CDR3 is CASSPNQETQYF. For the CDR3, the DNA is TGTGCCAGCAGTCCGAACCAAGAGACCCAGTACTTC.

This clonotype was recorded a few times. This rearrangement joins TRBV12-3 or TRBV12-4 to TRBJ2-3, with D tentatively TRBD1 (5 bases). The CDR3 sequence is 16 residues long. V was clipped by 3 bases and J by 10 bases, with 23 bases between them. CDR3 coding DNA: TGTGCCAGCAGTTTCGGCCGGAAACAGGTCACCAGGGCGCAGTATTTT. Translated: CASSFGRKQVTRAQYF.

The rearrangement joins TRBV2 to TRBJ1-5; D not resolved. Trimming took off 5 bases at V and 4 bases at J, with 12 bases between the two ends. Germline values: CDR1 SNHLY, CDR2 FYNNEI. The CDR3 is 14 residues long. DNA for the CDR3: TGTGCCAGCAGTATTCGGGTGGGGAATCAGCCCCAGCATTTT. It is translated as CASSIRVGNQPQHF. Using reference TRBV2 and TRBJ1-5 for the parts outside the CDR3, the full variable domain is EPEVTQTPSHQVTQMGQEVILRCVPISNHLYFYWYRQILGQKVEFLVSFYNNEISEKSEIFDDQFSVERPDGSNFTLKIRSTKLEDSAMYFCASSIRVGNQPQHFGDGTRLSIL.